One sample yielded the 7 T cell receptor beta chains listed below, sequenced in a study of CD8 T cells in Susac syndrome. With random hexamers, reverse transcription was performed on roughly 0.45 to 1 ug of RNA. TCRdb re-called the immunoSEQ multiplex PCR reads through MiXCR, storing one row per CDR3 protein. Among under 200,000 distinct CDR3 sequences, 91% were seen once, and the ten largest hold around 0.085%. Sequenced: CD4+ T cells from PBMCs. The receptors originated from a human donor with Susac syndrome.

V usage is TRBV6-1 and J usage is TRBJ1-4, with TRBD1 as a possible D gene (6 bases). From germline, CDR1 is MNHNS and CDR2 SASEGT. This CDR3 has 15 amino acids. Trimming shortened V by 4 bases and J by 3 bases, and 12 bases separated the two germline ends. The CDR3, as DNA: TGTGCCAGCAGTGGCAGACAGGCCCCTAATGAAAAACTGTTTTTT. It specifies CASSGRQAPNEKLFF.

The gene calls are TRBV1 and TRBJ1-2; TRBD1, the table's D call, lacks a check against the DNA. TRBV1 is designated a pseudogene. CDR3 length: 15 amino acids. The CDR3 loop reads CTSSRNGGRNQGYTF. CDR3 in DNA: TGCACCAGCAGCCGCAACGGGGGGCGAAATCAAGGCTACACCTTC.

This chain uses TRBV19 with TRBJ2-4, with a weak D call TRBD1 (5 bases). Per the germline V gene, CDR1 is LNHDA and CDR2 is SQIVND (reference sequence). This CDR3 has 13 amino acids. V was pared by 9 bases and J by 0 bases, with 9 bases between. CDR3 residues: CASRQLAKNIQYF. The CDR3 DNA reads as TGTGCCAGCAGACAGTTAGCCAAAAACATTCAGTACTTC.

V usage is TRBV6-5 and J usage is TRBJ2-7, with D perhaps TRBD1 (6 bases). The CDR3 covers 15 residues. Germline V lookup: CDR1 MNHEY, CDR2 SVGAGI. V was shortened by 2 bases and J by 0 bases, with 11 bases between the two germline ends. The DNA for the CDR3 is TGTGCCAGCAGTTACGTACAGGGAAGCTCCTACGAGCAGTACTTC. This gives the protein CASSYVQGSSYEQYF.

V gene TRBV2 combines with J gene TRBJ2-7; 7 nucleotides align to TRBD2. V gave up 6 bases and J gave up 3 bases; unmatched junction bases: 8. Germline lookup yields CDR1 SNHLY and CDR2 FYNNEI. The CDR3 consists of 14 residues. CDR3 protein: CASSPSSSGYEQYF. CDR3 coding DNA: TGTGCCAGCAGCCCCTCATCTAGCGGCTACGAGCAGTACTTC.

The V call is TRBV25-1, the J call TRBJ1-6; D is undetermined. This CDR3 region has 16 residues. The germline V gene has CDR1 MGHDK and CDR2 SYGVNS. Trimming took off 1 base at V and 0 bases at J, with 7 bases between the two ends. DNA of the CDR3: TGTGCCAGCAGTGAATCATACATCTCCTATAATTCACCCCTCCACTTT. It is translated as CASSESYISYNSPLHF.

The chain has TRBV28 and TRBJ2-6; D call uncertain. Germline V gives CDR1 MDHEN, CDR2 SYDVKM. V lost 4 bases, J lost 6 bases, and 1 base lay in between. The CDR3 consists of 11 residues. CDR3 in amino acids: CASSSANVLTF. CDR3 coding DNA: TGTGCCAGCAGTTCGGCCAACGTCCTGACTTTC.